This T cell receptor (beta chain) derives from a study of metastatic and nonmetastatic thyroid tumors. Patients were all untreated before their thyroid surgery. V lost 3 bases and J 2 bases, leaving 19 bases between the germline ends. CDR1 is MDHEN and CDR2 is SYDVKM in the germline V gene. CDR3 length equals 17 residues. TCRdb re-processed the PCR reads through MiXCR. The repertoire holds fewer than 25,000 clones, with 20% to 25% as singletons. This clone has ten or more counts. The sample taken for sequencing was blood. The sequence was collected from a male donor with papillary thyroid cancer or a benign thyroid nodule (not recorded which). Some clones in this sample may be carry-over from other donors' samples. The V and J genes are TRBV28 and TRBJ1-1; tentatively, D is TRBD1 (5 bases). In DNA, the CDR3 is TGTGCCAGCAGTTTGCTACTTCCCGGGACTGCTAACACTGAAGCTTTCTTT. Translated, it gives CASSLLLPGTANTEAFF. The whole variable domain, remainder taken from reference TRBV28 and TRBJ1-1, is DVKVTQSSRYLVKRTGEKVFLECVQDMDHENMFWYRQDPGLGLRLIYFSYDVKMKEKGDIPEGYSVSREKKERFSLILESASTNQTSMYLCASSLLLPGTANTEAFFGQGTRLTVV.